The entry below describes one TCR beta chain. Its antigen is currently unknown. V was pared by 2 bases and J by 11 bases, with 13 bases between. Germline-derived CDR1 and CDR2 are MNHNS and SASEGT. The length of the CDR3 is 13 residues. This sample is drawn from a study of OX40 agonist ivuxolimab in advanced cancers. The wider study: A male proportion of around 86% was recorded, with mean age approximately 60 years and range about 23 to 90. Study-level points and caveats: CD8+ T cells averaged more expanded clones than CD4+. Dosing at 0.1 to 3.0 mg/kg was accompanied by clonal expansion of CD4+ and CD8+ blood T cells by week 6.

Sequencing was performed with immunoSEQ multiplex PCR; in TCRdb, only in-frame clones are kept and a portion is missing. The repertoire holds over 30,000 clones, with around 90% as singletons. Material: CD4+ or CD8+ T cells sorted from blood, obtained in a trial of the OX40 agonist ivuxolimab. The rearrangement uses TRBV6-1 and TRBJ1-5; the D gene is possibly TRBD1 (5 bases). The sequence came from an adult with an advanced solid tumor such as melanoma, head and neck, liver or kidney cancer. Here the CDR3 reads CASSELFSGAQHF. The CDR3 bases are TGTGCCAGCAGTGAATTATTCTCGGGGGCCCAGCATTTT.